The 11 T cell receptor beta chains listed next were all sequenced from one sample in a study of cytomegalovirus exposure and HLA in healthy donors. With 60 Vbeta and 13 Jbeta primers, the PCR was carried out. Some clones are missing from TCRdb's copy, which holds only in-frame ones; the method was immunoSEQ multiplex PCR. The repertoire holds approximately 220,000 clones, with over 80% as singletons. The material sequenced was PBMCs. All receptors come from a boy between 2 and 10 years old in good health and CMV-seronegative.

The CDR3 DNA follows: TGTGCCAGCCGAGACCAAGCAGGGTTTGGCACTGAAGCTTTCTTT. Translating gives CASRDQAGFGTEAFF. This sequence joins TRBV19 and TRBJ1-1, with D possibly being TRBD1 (5 bases). The germline V and J ends were trimmed by 9 bases and 4 bases, with 21 bases remaining between them. The CDR3 is made up of 15 amino acids. Germline V gives CDR1 LNHDA, CDR2 SQIVND (reference sequence). The full variable domain, completed using reference TRBV19 and TRBJ1-1, is DGGITQSPKYLFRKEGQNVTLSCEQNLNHDAMYWYRQDPGQGLRLIYYSQIVNDFQKGDIAEGYSVSREKKESFPLTVTSAQKNPTAFYLCASRDQAGFGTEAFFGQGTRLTVV.

This clone was picked up a small number of times. CDR3 in DNA: TGTGCCAGCAGCTTGGGGACTCCGGGGGGAGCCTACGAGCAGTACTTC. Its translation: CASSLGTPGGAYEQYF. The chain couples TRBV7-6 to TRBJ2-7; 7 bases align to TRBD2. J lost 2 bases, V lost 3 bases, and 10 bases had no gene match. The CDR3 is made up of 16 amino acids. Per germline, CDR1 SGHVS and CDR2 FNYEAQ.

The rearrangement joins TRBV2 to TRBJ2-1; 10 nucleotides agree with TRBD2. Germline V gives CDR1 SNHLY, CDR2 FYNNEI. This CDR3 contains 16 residues. With V trimmed by 5 bases and J by 0 bases, 4 bases remained unmatched. The chain's CDR3 is CASSRERGGSYNEQFF. The CDR3 region has the DNA TGTGCCAGCAGTCGGGAGCGGGGGGGCTCCTACAATGAGCAGTTCTTC. The entire variable domain, with the rest obtained from reference TRBV2 and TRBJ2-1, is as follows: EPEVTQTPSHQVTQMGQEVILRCVPISNHLYFYWYRQILGQKVEFLVSFYNNEISEKSEIFDDQFSVERPDGSNFTLKIRSTKLEDSAMYFCASSRERGGSYNEQFFGPGTRLTVL.

This clone was seen once. V usage is TRBV9 and J usage is TRBJ1-2; the D is unclear. Germline CDR1 reads SGDLS; CDR2 reads YYNGEE. The CDR3 is 15 amino acids. V lost 4 bases and J 4 bases, leaving 17 bases between the germline ends. Here the CDR3 DNA reads TGTGCCAGCAGCCCCTCGGCAGGTATAGGCTATGGCTACACCTTC. Amino acids: CASSPSAGIGYGYTF.

Worth noting for this clone: Only one base separates this from a far larger clonotype, so it likely reflects a read error. V gene TRBV27 combines with J gene TRBJ2-7, with TRBD1 as a possible D gene (5 bases). Trimming removed 6 bases from V and 9 bases from J, with 18 bases in between. The germline gives CDR1 MNHEY, CDR2 SMNVEV (reference sequence). The CDR3 spans 13 residues. CDR3 sequence (DNA): TGTGCCAGCAGGTTGGGCCCTAGGGGCGGGCAGTACTTC. Translated, it gives CASRLGPRGGQYF.

The rearrangement uses TRBV15 and TRBJ2-3; 7 bases line up with TRBD1. Trimming removed 0 bases from V and 2 bases from J; junction bases left unmatched: 5. The CDR3 is 16 residues long. CDR1 and CDR2 (germline): LNHNV, YYDKDF (reference sequence). In DNA, the CDR3 is TGTGCCACCAGCAGAGAAGGGGGCGCATCCACAGATACGCAGTATTTT. Translating it yields CATSREGGASTDTQYF.

This rearrangement joins TRBV7-9 to TRBJ2-7; tentatively, D is TRBD1 (6 bases). Germline CDR1 and CDR2: SEHNR and FQNEAQ (reference sequence). The V end lost 0 bases, the J end lost 1 base, and 7 bases lay between the germline ends. The CDR3 loop spans 14 amino acids. CDR3 nucleotides: TGTGCCAGCAGCTTAGCCGGGACATCCTACGAGCAGTACTTC. It encodes CASSLAGTSYEQYF.

V usage is TRBV5-4 and J usage is TRBJ1-1; 8 bases are shared with TRBD1. Germline CDR1 SGHNT, CDR2 YYREEE (reference sequence). With V trimmed by 4 bases and J by 5 bases, 7 bases remained unmatched. The CDR3 consists of 14 residues. CDR3: CASSDGQGKTEAFF. The CDR3 region has the DNA TGTGCCAGCAGCGATGGACAGGGTAAAACTGAAGCTTTCTTT.

The chain carries TRBV10-1 and TRBJ2-3; no clear D. Trimming pared 3 bases from V and 0 bases from J, leaving 13 bases between. The CDR3 loop spans 16 amino acids. Per the germline V gene, CDR1 is WNHNN and CDR2 is SYGVQD (reference sequence). DNA for the CDR3: TGCGCCAGCAGTGAAGTCGGTCCCTTCAGCACAGATACGCAGTATTTT. It translates to CASSEVGPFSTDTQYF.

This chain uses TRBV5-4 with TRBJ2-2; TRBD2 matches at 8 bases. CDR1 and CDR2 (germline): SGHNT, YYREEE (reference sequence). V lost 5 bases and J lost 1; bases outside the gene matches: 4. CDR3 length: 15 amino acids. The CDR3 spells CASSPSGGNTGELFF. CDR3 DNA: TGTGCCAGCAGTCCCAGCGGGGGGAACACCGGGGAGCTGTTTTTT. The whole variable domain, remainder taken from reference TRBV5-4 and TRBJ2-2, is ETGVTQSPTHLIKTRGQQVTLRCSSQSGHNTVSWYQQALGQGPQFIFQYYREEENGRGNFPPRFSGLQFPNYSSELNVNALELDDSALYLCASSPSGGNTGELFFGEGSRLTVL.

The chain joins TRBV7-8 to TRBJ2-5, with D perhaps TRBD1 (5 bases). This CDR3 has 14 residues. CDR1 and CDR2 (germline): SGHVS, FQNEAQ. Trimming removed 0 bases at V and 5 bases at J, with 10 bases between. CDR3 amino acids: CASSLARVGETQYF. CDR3 nucleotide sequence: TGTGCCAGCAGCTTAGCCAGGGTAGGGGAGACCCAGTACTTC. The full variable domain, rest sourced from reference TRBV7-8 and TRBJ2-5, is GAGVSQSPRYKVAKRGQDVALRCDPISGHVSLFWYQQALGQGPEFLTYFQNEAQLDKSGLPSDRFFAERPEGSVSTLKIQRTQQEDSAVYLCASSLARVGETQYFGPGTRLLVL.